Here is one T cell receptor beta chain with its context. Its antigen remains unknown. The data belong to a study of beta chain features in type 1 diabetes. Study context: Age, gender, cell numbers and subset yield matched between patients and controls. The study examined roughly 100 million sorted cells across all samples.

Sequencing targeted expressed TCRB transcripts, as all isolated RNA had been reverse transcribed. Sequencing was performed with immunoSEQ multiplex PCR; in TCRdb, only in-frame clones are kept and a portion is missing. Counted here are about 650,000 clones, roughly 12% occurring once; the ten biggest clones make up more than 0.095%. Points from the study as a whole: TCRB CDR3s from Type 1 diabetes patients were moderately but significantly shorter in all four CD4+ subsets.

Germline V gene sequence: CDR1 SGDLS, CDR2 YYNGEE. V shed 4 bases and J shed 3 bases, with 10 bases lying between them. This CDR3 comprises 13 residues. The chain has TRBV9 and TRBJ1-1; tentative D call: TRBD1 (5 bases). The specimen sequenced was naive CD4+ T cells from blood. This TCR derives from a man aged 30 to 45 with type 1 diabetes. Written as DNA, the CDR3 is TGTGCCAGCAGCAGGGGAGGTGACACTGAAGCTTTCTTT. This gives the protein CASSRGGDTEAFF.